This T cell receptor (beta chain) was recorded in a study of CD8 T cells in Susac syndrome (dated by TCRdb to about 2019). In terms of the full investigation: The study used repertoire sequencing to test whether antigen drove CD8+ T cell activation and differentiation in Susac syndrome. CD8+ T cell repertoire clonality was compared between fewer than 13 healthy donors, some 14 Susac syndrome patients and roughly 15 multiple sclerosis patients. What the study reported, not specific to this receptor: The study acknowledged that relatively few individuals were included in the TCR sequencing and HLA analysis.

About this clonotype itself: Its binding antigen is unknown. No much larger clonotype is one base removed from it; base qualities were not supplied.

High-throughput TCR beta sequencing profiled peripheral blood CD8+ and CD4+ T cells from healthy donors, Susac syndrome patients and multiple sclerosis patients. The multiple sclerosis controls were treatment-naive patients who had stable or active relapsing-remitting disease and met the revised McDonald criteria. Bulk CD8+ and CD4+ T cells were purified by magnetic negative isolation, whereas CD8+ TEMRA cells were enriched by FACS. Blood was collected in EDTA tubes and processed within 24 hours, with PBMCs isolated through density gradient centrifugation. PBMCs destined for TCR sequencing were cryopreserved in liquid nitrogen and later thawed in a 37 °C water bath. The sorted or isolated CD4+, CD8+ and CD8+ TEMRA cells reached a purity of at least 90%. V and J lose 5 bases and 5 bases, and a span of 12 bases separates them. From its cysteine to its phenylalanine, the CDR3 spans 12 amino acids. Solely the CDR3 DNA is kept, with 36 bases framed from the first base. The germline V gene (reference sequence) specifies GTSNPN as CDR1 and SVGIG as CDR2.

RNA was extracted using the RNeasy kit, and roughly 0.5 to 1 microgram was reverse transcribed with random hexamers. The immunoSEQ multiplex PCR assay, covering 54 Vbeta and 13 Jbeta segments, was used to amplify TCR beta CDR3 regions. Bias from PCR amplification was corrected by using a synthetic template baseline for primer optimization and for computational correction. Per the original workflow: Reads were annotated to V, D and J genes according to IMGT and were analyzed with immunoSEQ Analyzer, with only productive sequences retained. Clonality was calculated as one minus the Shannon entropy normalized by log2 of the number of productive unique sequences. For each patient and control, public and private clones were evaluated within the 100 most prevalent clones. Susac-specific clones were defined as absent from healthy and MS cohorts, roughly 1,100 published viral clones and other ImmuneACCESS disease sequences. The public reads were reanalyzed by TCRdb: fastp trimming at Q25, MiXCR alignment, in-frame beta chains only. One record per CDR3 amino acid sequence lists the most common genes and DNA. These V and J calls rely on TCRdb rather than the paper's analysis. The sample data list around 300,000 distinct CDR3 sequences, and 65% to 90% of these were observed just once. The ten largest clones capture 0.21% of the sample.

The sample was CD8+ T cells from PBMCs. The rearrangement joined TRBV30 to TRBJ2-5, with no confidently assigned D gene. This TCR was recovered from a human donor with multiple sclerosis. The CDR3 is CAWGYVPETQYF. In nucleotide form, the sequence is TGTGCCTGGGGGTATGTTCCGGAGACCCAGTACTTC.